This T cell receptor (beta chain) is drawn from a study of pediatric ulcerative colitis. V lost 3 bases and J 1 base, leaving 13 bases between the germline ends. Looked up from germline, CDR1 is SGHDN and CDR2 is FVKESK. The CDR3 is 16 residues long. Sequenced by immunoSEQ multiplex PCR; TCRdb stores in-frame clones only, minus some. The sample has 15,000 to 20,000 clones, 80% seen once. During colonoscopy, one to two rectal pinch biopsies were collected. The material sequenced was gut tissue. The chain couples TRBV14 to TRBJ2-4; perhaps TRBD2 as D (5 bases). This receptor was taken from a boy between 5 and 17 years old who was a control in a study of pediatric ulcerative colitis. CDR3 region: CASSHITRWAKNIQYF. The CDR3 nucleotides read TGTGCCAGCAGCCACATAACTAGATGGGCCAAAAACATTCAGTACTTC.